The sequence of this TCR beta chain was determined in a study of cytotoxic CD8 clonotypes in ibrutinib-treated CLL. V trimming: 0 bases; J trimming: 1 base; junction bases outside the gene matches: 0. Germline values: CDR1 MDHEN, CDR2 SYDVKM. There are 16 residues in the CDR3. The method was immunoSEQ multiplex PCR; TCRdb's version includes in-frame clones alone and lacks a portion of them. The profile covers around 140,000 clones, with 80% to 90% appearing a single time and around 2% taken by the ten largest. The receptor was derived from a human donor with chronic lymphocytic leukemia. The rearrangement joins TRBV28 to TRBJ2-4, with 10 bases matching TRBD1. The source was PBMCs, collected after 24 months of ibrutinib treatment. For the CDR3, the DNA is TGTGCCAGCAGTTTATGGGACAGGGGGGCCAAAAACATTCAGTACTTC. It is translated as CASSLWDRGAKNIQYF.